One sample yielded the 24 T cell receptor beta chains listed below, sequenced in a study of T-cell memory formation after mild COVID-19. TCRdb used MiXCR to reprocess the 5' RACE reads, holding one entry per CDR3 protein. The data hold just over 300,000 distinct CDR3 sequences, with 19% observed a single time. Sequences were obtained from PBMCs or a T cell subset sorted from them (not recorded which). The receptors were sampled from a man younger than 35 who had mild COVID-19 (a few samples of this study predate the infection). Cell type and time point are not known.

This clonotype was seen more than once but under ten times. V usage is TRBV4-3 and J usage is TRBJ2-1, with TRBD2 as a possible D gene (5 bases). Germline loops: CDR1 LGHNA, CDR2 YSLEER. Between the trimmed V and J ends, which lost 3 bases and 11 bases, there was a span of 11 bases. This CDR3 spans 12 amino acids. CDR3 nucleotides: TGCGCCAGCAGCCACGGACTGGGTAAGCAGTTCTTC. It specifies CASSHGLGKQFF.

This clonotype showed up just a few times. The chain recombines TRBV4-1 with TRBJ2-1, with TRBD2 matching over 10 bases. There are 16 residues in the CDR3. Trimming cost V 1 base and J 8 bases; bases outside gene matches: 8. The germline V gene has CDR1 MGHRA and CDR2 YSYEKL. The DNA of the CDR3 is TGCGCCAGCAGCCAAGGGAGCGGGGGGGCCTCGTATGAGCAGTTCTTC. Translating gives CASSQGSGGASYEQFF.

The chain couples TRBV15 to TRBJ1-1; D perhaps matches TRBD1 (6 bases). The CDR3 covers 15 residues. V was clipped by 5 bases and J by 5 bases, with 18 bases between them. CDR1 and CDR2 from the germline V gene are LNHNV and YYDKDF (reference sequence). Written as DNA, the CDR3 is TGTGCCACCAGCCGAACCGGGGGCGCGGGAACTGAAGCTTTCTTT. Protein product: CATSRTGGAGTEAFF.

The table lists this clonotype with a few counts. The gene calls are TRBV15 and TRBJ2-3; D could derive from TRBD1 or TRBD2 (6 bases each). The CDR3 is 13 residues long. Trimming removed 5 bases at V and 8 bases at J, with 14 bases between. Germline CDR1 is LNHNV and CDR2 is YYDKDF (reference sequence). The CDR3 DNA reads as TGTGCCACCAGCCGGGGGCCGCGGGGTACGCAGTATTTT. Translating it yields CATSRGPRGTQYF.

The J gene is TRBJ2-5, the V gene TRBV23-1; D is undetermined. TRBV23-1 is designated an ORF whose function remains uncertain. This CDR3 has 14 residues. The V gene lost 2 bases and the J gene lost 0 bases, with 7 bases spanning the gap. As DNA, the CDR3 is TGCGCCAGCAGTCAAAGACAAGACCAAGAGACCCAGTACTTC. Translated, it gives CASSQRQDQETQYF.

This clonotype was counted only a few times. The chain uses TRBV20-1 and TRBJ1-6; weak D call: TRBD1 (5 bases). Germline V CDR1 and CDR2: DFQATT, SNEGSKA (reference sequence). The CDR3 consists of 13 residues. Trimming cost V 3 bases and J 7 bases, with 10 bases left between them. CDR3 amino acids: CSARRGGNSPLHF. The CDR3 DNA sequence: TGCAGTGCTAGGAGGGGAGGGAATTCACCCCTCCACTTT.

This clonotype was seen a few times. The chain uses TRBV11-2 and TRBJ1-3; 9 bases align to TRBD1. The trim removed 5 bases at V and 8 bases at J, leaving 4 bases unmatched. The length of the CDR3 is 13 residues. Per the germline V gene, CDR1 is SGHAT and CDR2 is FQNNGV. CDR3 coding DNA: TGTGCCAGCAGCCCCTGGACAGGGGACACCATATATTTT. This codes for CASSPWTGDTIYF.

The sample holds a few counts of this clonotype. The V call is TRBV4-3, the J call TRBJ1-1; D is ambiguous. Per germline, CDR1 LGHNA and CDR2 YSLEER. The V end was cut by 1 base, the J end by 5 bases, with 11 bases between. This CDR3 has 14 residues. The CDR3 here is CASSQGHLRTEAFF. CDR3 sequence (DNA): TGCGCCAGCAGCCAAGGGCACCTCCGAACTGAAGCTTTCTTT.

This clonotype has only a few counts. The chain combines TRBV28 with TRBJ2-5; the D gene is possibly TRBD1 (6 bases). V lost 7 bases and J 4 bases, leaving 16 bases between the germline ends. Germline V gives CDR1 MDHEN, CDR2 SYDVKM. This CDR3 region has 14 residues. CDR3 loop: CASTVLDSGETQYF. The CDR3 DNA reads TGTGCCAGCACCGTTCTGGACAGCGGAGAGACCCAGTACTTC.

This sequence joins TRBV25-1 and TRBJ1-6; 10 bases fit TRBD1. The germline CDR1 and CDR2 sequences are MGHDK and SYGVNS. CDR3 length: 15 residues. V dropped 3 bases and J dropped 11; count of bases not matched to a gene: 7. The CDR3 DNA reads TGTGCCAGCAGTGATCCCAGGACAGGGGGGACACCCCTCCACTTT. Its protein is CASSDPRTGGTPLHF.

This clonotype was found a few times. The chain joins TRBV5-1 to TRBJ2-1; D is possibly TRBD1 or TRBD2 (5 bases each). CDR3 length: 15 amino acids. Germline lookup yields CDR1 SGHRS and CDR2 YFSETQ. V gave up 0 bases and J gave up 5 bases, with 12 bases separating them. The CDR3 DNA is TGCGCCAGCAGCTTGGCAATTGGGGGTGACAATGAGCAGTTCTTC. Protein product: CASSLAIGGDNEQFF.

The rearrangement joins TRBV5-1 to TRBJ2-5, with 11 bases that match TRBD2. V shed 3 bases and J 3 bases; nucleotides not matched to a gene: 4. The germline gives CDR1 SGHRS, CDR2 YFSETQ. The CDR3 runs to 15 residues. The CDR3 sequence is CASSSGTSGKETQYF. The CDR3 coding sequence is TGCGCCAGCAGCTCCGGGACTAGCGGCAAAGAGACCCAGTACTTC.

This clonotype was recorded a few times. This chain joins TRBV20-1 and TRBJ2-5, with a possible D match to TRBD1 (5 bases). CDR1 and CDR2 from the germline V gene are DFQATT and SNEGSKA (reference sequence). V gave up 8 bases and J gave up 1 base, with 11 bases separating them. There are 12 residues in the CDR3. The CDR3: CSLRGSQETQYF. The CDR3 DNA is TGCAGTCTAAGGGGCAGCCAAGAGACCCAGTACTTC.

This chain uses TRBV10-3 with TRBJ2-7, with 8 bases that match TRBD1. The germline V gene encodes CDR1 ENHRY and CDR2 SYGVKD. This CDR3 has 16 residues. The V segment lost 9 bases and the J segment 1 base; nucleotides outside the gene matches: 14. CDR3 DNA sequence: TGTGCCATTTCGGACAGGGTAAGGGGGGCTTCCTACGAGCAGTACGTC. This translates into CAISDRVRGASYEQYV.

This clonotype was detected many times. The genes are TRBV24-1 and TRBJ2-3, with D perhaps TRBD1 or TRBD2 (5 bases each). CDR3 size: 15 residues. V lost 2 bases to trimming and J lost 6 bases, with 14 bases between them. Germline assignment: CDR1 KGHDR and CDR2 SFDVKD. The CDR3 loop reads CATSDSPAGTDTQYF. CDR3 DNA: TGTGCCACCAGTGATTCCCCTGCAGGGACGGATACGCAGTATTTT.

The V and J genes are TRBV7-8 and TRBJ2-1, with D possibly TRBD1 on 6 matching bases. The CDR3 loop spans 15 amino acids. From germline, CDR1 is SGHVS and CDR2 FQNEAQ. V was cut by 0 bases and J by 4 bases, with 10 bases left in between. CDR3 in DNA: TGTGCCAGCAGCTTAGCCACAGGGTTTTACAATGAGCAGTTCTTC. Translating gives CASSLATGFYNEQFF.

This clonotype was picked up a small number of times. The V and J genes are TRBV4-1 and TRBJ2-1; 8 bases line up with TRBD2. After removal of 1 base from V and 0 bases from J, the junction contained 5 bases not matched to a gene. Germline values: CDR1 MGHRA, CDR2 YSYEKL. The CDR3 is 17 amino acids. The CDR3 protein is CASSQVAGGSSYNEQFF. CDR3 sequence (DNA): TGCGCCAGCAGCCAAGTTGCGGGGGGCAGCTCCTACAATGAGCAGTTCTTC.

The rearrangement uses TRBV6-2 or TRBV6-3 and TRBJ1-5, with D hard to call. V was clipped by 1 base and J by 3 bases, with 10 bases between them. The length of the CDR3 is 15 residues. Germline CDR1 is MNHEY and CDR2 is SVGEGT. The CDR3 nucleotides read TGTGCCAGCAGTTACTATGGAGGAATCAATCAGCCCCAGCATTTT. Residues: CASSYYGGINQPQHF.

A few counts support this clonotype. This chain connects TRBV4-1 to TRBJ2-7; D is perhaps TRBD1 (5 bases). This CDR3 contains 14 residues. The V gene's germline CDR1 is MGHRA and CDR2 YSYEKL. Trimming pared 0 bases from V and 5 bases from J, leaving 11 bases between. The CDR3 bases are TGCGCCAGCAGCCAAGACAGGGTGGTACACGAGCAGTACTTC. It is translated as CASSQDRVVHEQYF.

This clonotype was seen only a few times. The V call is TRBV29-1, the J call TRBJ1-2; tentative D call: TRBD1 (5 bases). The CDR3 contains 13 residues. Germline lookup yields CDR1 SQVTM and CDR2 ANQGSEA. V shed 8 bases and J shed 2 bases, with 15 bases lying between them. In DNA form, the CDR3 reads TGCAGCTCCCGAGGAGGGGCCAACTATGGCTACACCTTC. Its translation is CSSRGGANYGYTF.

The chain carries TRBV4-1 and TRBJ2-1, with D tentatively TRBD1 or TRBD2 (6 bases each). Per the germline V gene, CDR1 is MGHRA and CDR2 is YSYEKL. Trimming left V 3 bases short and J 8 bases short, with 17 bases between. The CDR3 is 15 residues long. The CDR3, as DNA: TGCGCCAGCAGCCAGCAAGGGGGGCGGGGCGATGAGCAGTTCTTC. This codes for CASSQQGGRGDEQFF.

The chain links TRBV5-5 to TRBJ2-7; no firm D call. CDR3 length: 14 amino acids. Trimming took 4 bases from V and 2 from J, leaving 13 bases between them. Germline V gene data show CDR1 as SGHKS and CDR2 as YYEKEE (reference sequence). CDR3 sequence (DNA): TGTGCCAGCAGCCAAGCACAGTTCGCCTACGAGCAGTACGTC. Protein sequence: CASSQAQFAYEQYV.

The chain combines TRBV9 with TRBJ2-2, with TRBD1 matching 8 bases. This CDR3 region has 16 residues. Germline trimming cut 2 bases from V and 7 bases from J; bases unmatched to any gene: 10. Germline V gene lookup returns CDR1 SGDLS and CDR2 YYNGEE. As DNA, the CDR3 is TGTGCCAGCAGCGTCGGGCAGGGGGCGCGTAACGGGGAGCTGTTTTTT. It encodes CASSVGQGARNGELFF. The complete variable domain, with remaining parts taken from reference TRBV9 and TRBJ2-2, reads DSGVTQTPKHLITATGQRVTLRCSPRSGDLSVYWYQQSLDQGLQFLIQYYNGEERAKGNILERFSAQQFPDLHSELNLSSLELGDSALYFCASSVGQGARNGELFFGEGSRLTVL.

The chain joins TRBV11-1 to TRBJ1-1; D is possibly TRBD1 (5 bases). V was trimmed by 0 bases and J by 7 bases, leaving 9 bases between them. The germline V gene has CDR1 SGHAT and CDR2 FQDESV (reference sequence). The CDR3 spans 13 residues. This chain's CDR3 is CASSLATGREAFF. CDR3 coding DNA: TGTGCCAGCAGCTTAGCTACGGGACGTGAAGCTTTCTTT.